One sample yielded the 25 T cell receptor beta chains listed below, sequenced in a study of OX40 agonist ivuxolimab in advanced cancers. Assay used: immunoSEQ multiplex PCR; TCRdb lists only in-frame clones, some missing. This sample carries approximately 54,000 clones, more than 85% of them seen once, and the ten largest clones take 8.5% to 9%. Sequenced material: CD4+ or CD8+ T cells sorted from blood, taken in a trial of the OX40 agonist ivuxolimab. The source of these receptors is an adult with an advanced solid tumor such as melanoma, head and neck, liver or kidney cancer.

The genes are TRBV29-1 and TRBJ1-1; D not certain. Per the germline V gene, CDR1 is SQVTM and CDR2 is ANQGSEA. Trimming shortened V by 4 bases and J by 5 bases, and 11 bases separated the two germline ends. The CDR3 extends over 12 amino acids. The CDR3 spells CSVVGAGTEAFF. DNA of the CDR3: TGCAGCGTTGTAGGAGCGGGGACTGAAGCTTTCTTT.

The chain has TRBV5-4 and TRBJ1-4; the match to TRBD1 covers 10 bases. Germline assignment: CDR1 SGHNT and CDR2 YYREEE (reference sequence). The CDR3 loop spans 15 amino acids. V shed 2 bases, J shed 6 bases, and the junction held 4 bases outside the gene matches. The CDR3 loop reads CASSFRGTGDEKLFF. CDR3 coding DNA: TGTGCCAGCAGCTTTCGTGGGACAGGGGATGAAAAACTGTTTTTT.

V gene TRBV9 combines with J gene TRBJ1-1, with TRBD1 as a possible D gene (5 bases). Germline CDR1 is SGDLS and CDR2 is YYNGEE. V gave up 3 bases and J gave up 5 bases, with 11 bases separating them. The CDR3 consists of 13 residues. DNA for the CDR3: TGTGCCAGCAGCGGAGGAGGGGTAACTGAAGCTTTCTTT. Translating gives CASSGGGVTEAFF.

The V call is TRBV10-1, the J call TRBJ1-4; maybe TRBD1 (6 bases). Germline loops: CDR1 WNHNN, CDR2 SYGVQD (reference sequence). The CDR3 runs 16 residues. The V end lost 11 bases, the J end lost 16 bases, and 35 bases lay between the germline ends. CDR3 sequence (DNA): TGCGCCGCGGCCCGGGGTCCGGGACAACCCCTTCTGAGAAGGTTTTTT. Translating gives CAAARGPGQPLLRRFF.

In nucleotides, the CDR3 is TGCAGTGCTCCAGGGTATGGCTACACCTTC. This sequence encodes CSAPGYGYTF. This chain links TRBV20-1 with TRBJ1-2; D is possibly TRBD1 (5 bases). V lost 5 bases and J lost 5, with 6 bases in between. The CDR3 runs to 10 residues. Germline assignment: CDR1 DFQATT and CDR2 SNEGSKA (reference sequence).

The chain couples TRBV30 to TRBJ1-2; 8 bases are shared with TRBD1. The junction had 11 bases not matched to a gene; V was cut back by 0 bases and J by 8 bases. The germline gives CDR1 GTSNPN, CDR2 SVGIG (reference sequence). The CDR3 consists of 15 residues. CDR3 nucleotide sequence: TGTGCCTGGAGTGTGGTGGGGACAGGAAAATGGGGCTACACCTTC. Its translation: CAWSVVGTGKWGYTF. Looking up the rest from reference TRBV30 and TRBJ1-2 gives the full variable domain: SQTIHQWPATLVQPVGSPLSLECTVEGTSNPNLYWYRQAAGRGLQLLFYSVGIGQISSEVPQNLSASRPQDRQFILSSKKLLLSDSGFYLCAWSVVGTGKWGYTFGSGTRLTVV.

This chain joins TRBV7-9 and TRBJ2-7; 10 bases fit TRBD2. The CDR3 runs to 14 residues. The V segment lost 10 bases and the J segment 5 bases; nucleotides outside the gene matches: 11. CDR1 is SEHNR, CDR2 FQNEAQ, per germline (reference sequence). The CDR3 nucleotides are TGTGCCACCCAGCCCACTAGCGGGGTCCACGAGCAGTACTTC. Protein: CATQPTSGVHEQYF.

The chain recombines TRBV14 with TRBJ1-1, with 8 bases lining up with TRBD1. The CDR3 totals 15 residues. Trimming at V came to 4 bases and at J to 1 base, leaving 5 bases not matched to a gene. Germline V gives CDR1 SGHDN, CDR2 FVKESK. The CDR3: CASSPRQGRNTEAFF. The CDR3 DNA sequence: TGTGCCAGCAGCCCTAGACAGGGGAGGAACACTGAAGCTTTCTTT.

The gene calls are TRBV5-1 and TRBJ2-7, with 9 bases lining up with TRBD2. The CDR3 has 17 residues. The trim removed 3 bases at V and 1 base at J, leaving 11 bases unmatched. CDR1 SGHRS and CDR2 YFSETQ come from the germline V gene. The CDR3, as DNA: TGCGCCAGCAGCTACTATAGCGGGAGCCAGAGTTCCTACGAGCAGTACTTC. Its protein product is CASSYYSGSQSSYEQYF.

In regard to this clone: This sample includes further DNA sequences coding for the same CDR3. This chain connects TRBV5-6 to TRBJ1-1, with D unclear. The CDR3 loop spans 12 amino acids. V lost 0 bases and J lost 3, with 3 bases in between. Germline CDR1 and CDR2: SGHDT and YYEEEE. The DNA of the CDR3 is TGTGCCAGCAGCTTGGGCGACACTGAAGCTTTCTTT. Translating it yields CASSLGDTEAFF.

This chain connects TRBV28 to TRBJ1-1; no definite D call. The CDR3 runs to 14 residues. Germline values: CDR1 MDHEN, CDR2 SYDVKM. V gave up 6 bases and J gave up 1 base, with 12 bases separating them. The CDR3 region is CASSIGRSNTEAFF. The CDR3 DNA reads TGTGCCAGCAGCATCGGACGGTCGAACACTGAAGCTTTCTTT.

This clone was found a few times. V usage is TRBV7-9 and J usage is TRBJ2-7, with a weak D call TRBD2 (5 bases). The CDR3 covers 13 residues. CDR1 is SEHNR, CDR2 FQNEAQ, per germline (reference sequence). V shed 1 base and J shed 3 bases, with 7 bases lying between them. CDR3 region: CASSLGGIYEQYF. CDR3 nucleotide sequence: TGTGCCAGCAGCTTAGGAGGGATCTACGAGCAGTACTTC.

This chain links TRBV19 with TRBJ1-4, with a tentative D call TRBD1 (6 bases). This CDR3 comprises 15 residues. The germline V gene has CDR1 LNHDA and CDR2 SQIVND (reference sequence). Trimming removed 4 bases from V and 0 bases from J, with 9 bases in between. The CDR3 region has the DNA TGTGCCAGTAGTACGGACAGATCAACTAATGAAAAACTGTTTTTT. Translated, it gives CASSTDRSTNEKLFF.

The CDR3 DNA sequence: TGTGCCTGGAGCCCCGGGTGGGGCCAAGAGACCCAGTACTTC. Protein: CAWSPGWGQETQYF. The chain links TRBV30 to TRBJ2-5; D gene unclear. Trimming pared 3 bases from V and 1 base from J, leaving 12 bases between. The germline CDR1 and CDR2 sequences are GTSNPN and SVGIG (reference sequence). This CDR3 comprises 14 residues.

The chain joins TRBV5-5 to TRBJ2-7; weak D call: TRBD1 (6 bases). V was cut by 4 bases and J by 6 bases, with 14 bases left in between. This CDR3 spans 13 amino acids. Germline V gene data show CDR1 as SGHKS and CDR2 as YYEKEE (reference sequence). CDR3 in DNA: TGTGCCAGCAGCGCGTCGACAGGCGCCGAGCAGTACTTC. Its protein product is CASSASTGAEQYF.

This chain joins TRBV19 and TRBJ2-1, with unresolved D. With 7 bases removed from V and 3 bases from J, the gap between germline ends came to 4 bases. In germline, CDR1 is LNHDA, CDR2 SQIVND (reference sequence). This CDR3 spans 11 amino acids. The CDR3 nucleotides are TGTGCCAGTAACCACTACAATGAGCAGTTCTTC. Residues: CASNHYNEQFF.

The genes are TRBV6-5 and TRBJ1-2, with D hard to call. Germline V gene lookup returns CDR1 MNHEY and CDR2 SVGAGI. The CDR3 is made up of 8 amino acids. The V gene lost 9 bases and the J gene lost 12 bases, with 8 bases spanning the gap. The CDR3 loop is CASPLDTF. CDR3 bases: TGTGCCAGTCCTCTGGACACCTTC.

The chain links TRBV6-5 to TRBJ2-1; D gene ambiguous. Trimming shortened V by 6 bases and J by 6 bases, and 6 bases separated the two germline ends. The CDR3 covers 11 residues. Per germline, CDR1 MNHEY and CDR2 SVGAGI. The CDR3 is CASSLGNEQFF. Written as DNA, the CDR3 is TGTGCCAGCAGCCTTGGCAATGAGCAGTTCTTC.

The V call is TRBV7-2, the J call TRBJ2-1; D unresolved. With 2 bases removed from V and 0 bases from J, the gap between germline ends came to 14 bases. CDR1 SGHTA and CDR2 FQGNSA come from the germline V gene. The CDR3 is made up of 17 amino acids. DNA of the CDR3: TGTGCCAGCAGCTTACGATTTGACAAGAGCTCCTACAATGAGCAGTTCTTC. Protein product: CASSLRFDKSSYNEQFF.

This clone was counted a single time. The gene calls are TRBV6-6 and TRBJ1-2, with TRBD1 as a possible D gene (5 bases). This CDR3 is 15 amino acids long. V gave up 6 bases and J gave up 3 bases, with 17 bases separating them. Per the germline V gene, CDR1 is MNHNY and CDR2 is SVGAGI (reference sequence). CDR3 loop: CASSFSQGPHYGYTF. The CDR3 DNA is TGTGCCAGCAGCTTTTCCCAGGGACCTCACTATGGCTACACCTTC.

The J gene is TRBJ2-3, the V gene TRBV5-1; the match to TRBD2 covers 10 bases. V was clipped by 0 bases and J by 0 bases; unmatched bases: 4. The germline V gene has CDR1 SGHRS and CDR2 YFSETQ. The CDR3 is 17 residues long. CDR3 loop: CASSLALAGASTDTQYF. CDR3 bases: TGCGCCAGCAGCTTGGCCCTAGCGGGGGCGAGCACAGATACGCAGTATTTT. Variable domain in full (rest from reference TRBV5-1 and TRBJ2-3): KAGVTQTPRYLIKTRGQQVTLSCSPISGHRSVSWYQQTPGQGLQFLFEYFSETQRNKGNFPGRFSGRQFSNSRSEMNVSTLELGDSALYLCASSLALAGASTDTQYFGPGTRLTVL.

V usage is TRBV27 and J usage is TRBJ1-2, with 12 positions matching TRBD1. The germline V gene encodes CDR1 MNHEY and CDR2 SMNVEV (reference sequence). This CDR3 contains 16 residues. Germline trimming cut 6 bases from V and 3 bases from J; bases unmatched to any gene: 8. In DNA form, the CDR3 reads TGTGCCAGCAGGGAGGGACAGGGGGCGTTGGACTATGGCTACACCTTC. Encoded protein: CASREGQGALDYGYTF.

This clone has only one observation. V is TRBV27 and J is TRBJ2-7; D unresolved. Trimming took 1 base from V and 0 from J, leaving 7 bases between them. The germline gives CDR1 MNHEY, CDR2 SMNVEV (reference sequence). CDR3 length: 14 residues. The CDR3: CASSLYESSYEQYF. The DNA of the CDR3 is TGTGCCAGCAGTTTATACGAGAGCTCCTACGAGCAGTACTTC.

J is TRBJ2-7 and V is TRBV28; TRBD1 is a possible D gene (5 bases). Per germline, CDR1 MDHEN and CDR2 SYDVKM. Deletions cut 3 bases from V and 0 bases from J, with 18 bases between. The CDR3 sequence is 17 residues long. This chain's CDR3 is CASSFVAATRGSYEQYF. As DNA, the CDR3 is TGTGCCAGCAGTTTTGTCGCAGCGACAAGGGGCTCCTACGAGCAGTACTTC.

The chain links TRBV5-6 to TRBJ1-1; no reliable D call. There are 12 residues in the CDR3. Germline-derived CDR1 and CDR2 are SGHDT and YYEEEE. The V gene lost 2 bases and the J gene lost 7 bases, with 9 bases spanning the gap. CDR3 residues: CASSFEHHEAFF. Here the CDR3 DNA reads TGTGCCAGCAGCTTTGAGCATCATGAAGCTTTCTTT.